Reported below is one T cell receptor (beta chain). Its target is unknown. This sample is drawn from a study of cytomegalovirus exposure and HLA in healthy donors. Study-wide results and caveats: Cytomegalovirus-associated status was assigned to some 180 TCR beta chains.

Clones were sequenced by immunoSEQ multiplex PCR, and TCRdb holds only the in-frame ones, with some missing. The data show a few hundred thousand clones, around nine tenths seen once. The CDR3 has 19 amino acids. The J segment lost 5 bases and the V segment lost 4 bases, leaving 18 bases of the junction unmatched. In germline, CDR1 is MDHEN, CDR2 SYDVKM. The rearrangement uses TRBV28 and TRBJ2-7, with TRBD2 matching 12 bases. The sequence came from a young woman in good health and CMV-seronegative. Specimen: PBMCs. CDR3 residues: CASSSPPRLAGAIYNEQYF. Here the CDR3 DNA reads TGTGCCAGCAGTTCCCCTCCCAGACTAGCGGGAGCAATATACAACGAGCAGTACTTC.